The 24 T cell receptor beta chains presented below share a single source sample, sequenced in a study of CD8 T cells in ankylosing spondylitis. TCRdb re-called the 5' RACE reads with MiXCR, one entry per CDR3 protein. The data show about 240,000 distinct CDR3 sequences, around 10% seen once. The sequencing sample was made of blood, either unsorted or a sorted T cell fraction (not recorded which). The receptors stem from a male donor with ankylosing spondylitis or in good health (not recorded which).

With respect to this clonotype: A much larger clone differs from this one at a single base, so this may be a read error. The chain is built from TRBV29-1 and TRBJ2-1, with 14 bases that match TRBD2. The CDR3 sequence is 16 residues long. V lost 6 bases and J lost 6; bases outside the gene matches: 10. The germline V gene encodes CDR1 SQVTM and CDR2 ANQGSEA. CDR3 bases: TGCAGCGTGGGACTAGCGGGGGTTGTGGGAAGCAATGAGCAGTTCTTC. This gives the protein CSVGLAGVVGSNEQFF.

The gene calls are TRBV2 and TRBJ2-3, with D possibly being TRBD2 (6 bases). Germline V gene sequence: CDR1 SNHLY, CDR2 FYNNEI. Trimming cost V 5 bases and J 8 bases, with 11 bases left between them. The CDR3 totals 12 residues. CDR3 loop: CASSSSAGTQYF. The CDR3 region has the DNA TGTGCCAGCAGTTCTAGCGCGGGTACGCAGTATTTT.

In its sample, this clonotype was seen once. Mismatch with germline at one junction end may stem from a read error. The chain uses TRBV7-9 and TRBJ1-1; weak D call: TRBD1 (5 bases). The germline CDR1 and CDR2 sequences are SEHNR and FQNEAQ (reference sequence). This CDR3 has 15 amino acids. This CDR3 reads CSSSSIQVVNTEAFF. Here the CDR3 DNA reads TGTTCCAGCAGCTCAATACAGGTTGTGAACACTGAAGCTTTCTTT.

This clonotype was seen ten or more times. The chain employs TRBV11-2 and TRBJ2-4; 12 nucleotides align to TRBD1. After removal of 2 bases from V and 1 base from J, the junction contained 15 bases not matched to a gene. The CDR3 runs to 21 residues. From germline, CDR1 is SGHAT and CDR2 FQNNGV. The CDR3 DNA is TGTGCCAGCAGCTTATATTGGCGGGGGACAGGGGGCTTTTTGGCCAAAAACATTCAGTACTTC. This sequence encodes CASSLYWRGTGGFLAKNIQYF.

This clonotype was counted a few times. This chain connects TRBV5-1 to TRBJ2-1; 8 nucleotides match TRBD2. Germline V gene data show CDR1 as SGHRS and CDR2 as YFSETQ. CDR3 size: 16 residues. The trim removed 0 bases at V and 4 bases at J, leaving 6 bases unmatched. CDR3 region: CASSLEAGGYYNEQFF. The CDR3 nucleotides are TGCGCCAGCAGCTTGGAGGCGGGGGGATATTACAATGAGCAGTTCTTC.

At least ten counts were recorded for this clonotype. This rearrangement joins TRBV3-1 to TRBJ2-1; TRBD2 matches 8 bases. This CDR3 is built from 16 residues. Germline V gives CDR1 LGHDT, CDR2 YNNKEL (reference sequence). V trimming: 3 bases; J trimming: 10 bases; junction bases outside the gene matches: 14. Written as DNA, the CDR3 is TGTGCCAGCAGCCAGGGTAGCGGGGCCTACACGGGGGAGCAGTTCTTC. As protein: CASSQGSGAYTGEQFF.

Turning to this clonotype: The junction departs from the called germline gene at one end, perhaps through a read error. The chain is built from TRBV6-1 and TRBJ2-1; 9 bases map to TRBD1. The CDR3 covers 15 residues. Germline V gene sequence: CDR1 MNHNS, CDR2 SASEGT. Written as DNA, the CDR3 is TGTGCCAGCAGTGACCGTGGGACAGGGTACACTGAGCAGTTCTTC. Amino acids: CASSDRGTGYTEQFF.

This clonotype was seen more than once but under ten times. The DNA of the CDR3 is TGCAGTGCTCTTTCACTGAATACGTACGGTCCGGATGAGCAGTTCTTC. Protein: CSALSLNTYGPDEQFF. The genes are TRBV20-1 and TRBJ2-1; no definite D call. Trimming cost V 5 bases and J 8 bases, with 25 bases left between them. Germline V gene sequence: CDR1 DFQATT, CDR2 SNEGSKA (reference sequence). The CDR3 runs 16 residues.

V is TRBV12-3 or TRBV12-4 and J is TRBJ2-1; D is perhaps TRBD1 (5 bases). CDR3 length: 15 amino acids. V was trimmed by 6 bases and J by 4 bases, leaving 16 bases between them. CDR3 nucleotides: TGTGCCAGCAGCCAGGGAAGCTCCGCTTACAATGAGCAGTTCTTC. It is translated as CASSQGSSAYNEQFF.

In this sample, this clonotype turned up many times. J is TRBJ2-1 and V is TRBV2, with 10 nucleotides matching TRBD1. With V trimmed by 4 bases and J by 9 bases, 6 bases remained unmatched. The CDR3 contains 14 residues. CDR1 and CDR2 (germline): SNHLY, FYNNEI. As DNA, the CDR3 is TGTGCCAGCAGTGGCTCCGGGACAGGGGTTGAGCAGTTCTTC. It codes for CASSGSGTGVEQFF. Full variable domain (rest looked up from reference TRBV2 and TRBJ2-1): EPEVTQTPSHQVTQMGQEVILRCVPISNHLYFYWYRQILGQKVEFLVSFYNNEISEKSEIFDDQFSVERPDGSNFTLKIRSTKLEDSAMYFCASSGSGTGVEQFFGPGTRLTVL.

This clonotype was observed many times. The CDR3 DNA is TGTGCCAGCAGCTTGGATGGGGGGCTAGACGACGAGCAGTACTTC. Translating it yields CASSLDGGLDDEQYF. V is TRBV5-6 and J is TRBJ2-7, with D perhaps given as TRBD1 or TRBD2 (6 bases each). Per germline, CDR1 SGHDT and CDR2 YYEEEE. CDR3 length: 15 residues. Trimming removed 0 bases from V and 5 bases from J, with 15 bases in between. The complete variable domain, with remaining parts taken from reference TRBV5-6 and TRBJ2-7, reads DAGVTQSPTHLIKTRGQQVTLRCSPKSGHDTVSWYQQALGQGPQFIFQYYEEEERQRGNFPDRFSGHQFPNYSSELNVNALLLGDSALYLCASSLDGGLDDEQYFGPGTRLTVT.

This clonotype appeared many times. The chain links TRBV12-3 or TRBV12-4 to TRBJ2-3; D gene ambiguous. The CDR3 sequence is 11 residues long. V was shortened by 5 bases and J by 6 bases, with 6 bases between the two germline ends. CDR3 residues: CASSPFDTQYF. The CDR3 DNA reads as TGTGCCAGCAGTCCCTTTGATACGCAGTATTTT.

The rearrangement uses TRBV30 and TRBJ2-7; tentative D call: TRBD1 (6 bases). The CDR3 loop spans 12 amino acids. Trimming cost V 0 bases and J 4 bases, with 7 bases left between them. Germline V gives CDR1 GTSNPN, CDR2 SVGIG (reference sequence). The DNA for the CDR3 is TGTGCCTGGAGTGTACAGGGTTACGAGCAGTACTTC. This sequence encodes CAWSVQGYEQYF.

This clonotype was observed many times. V and J are TRBV6-1 and TRBJ2-7; the match to TRBD1 covers 10 bases. This CDR3 region has 14 residues. Germline-derived CDR1 and CDR2 are MNHNS and SASEGT. V gave up 6 bases and J gave up 3 bases; unmatched junction bases: 5. In nucleotides, the CDR3 is TGTGCCAGCAGACACCGGGACAGGGGCTACGAGCAGTACTTC. This sequence encodes CASRHRDRGYEQYF.

This clonotype was detected only once. The junction departs from the called germline gene at one end, perhaps through a read error. The rearrangement links TRBV20-1 to TRBJ2-3, with TRBD2 as a possible D gene (6 bases). CDR3 length: 16 amino acids. Germline lookup yields CDR1 DFQATT and CDR2 SNEGSKA (reference sequence). The CDR3, as DNA: TGCAATGCTAGCAAACGGGAGCGGAAGGTGGAGGATACGCAGTATTTT. Amino acid sequence: CNASKRERKVEDTQYF.

V usage is TRBV30 and J usage is TRBJ2-4; D ambiguous. Trimming took off 3 bases at V and 6 bases at J, with 12 bases between the two ends. The CDR3 loop spans 13 amino acids. CDR1 and CDR2 from the germline V gene are GTSNPN and SVGIG (reference sequence). The CDR3 DNA reads TGTGCCTGGAGACGGCCGACCGGAAACATTCAGTACTTC. Its translation is CAWRRPTGNIQYF.

Ten or more counts support this clonotype. The chain joins TRBV6-4 to TRBJ2-3; D is ambiguous. In germline, CDR1 is MRHNA, CDR2 SNTAGT. Trimming removed 4 bases from V and 4 bases from J, with 9 bases in between. The CDR3 is 13 residues long. The CDR3 nucleotides read TGTGCCAGCAGTGCGGCGGAGTCAGATACGCAGTATTTT. Its translation is CASSAAESDTQYF.

In this sample, this clonotype turned up a few times. The CDR3 here is CASSQDLIYEQYF. The CDR3 DNA follows: TGTGCCAGCAGCCAAGACCTTATCTACGAGCAGTACTTC. The V call is TRBV3-1, the J call TRBJ2-7; D not resolved. The CDR3 loop spans 13 amino acids. Germline assignment: CDR1 LGHDT and CDR2 YNNKEL (reference sequence). The V and J ends lost 0 bases and 3 bases respectively, with 6 bases between them.

This clonotype was counted many times. The chain has TRBV20-1 and TRBJ2-3; D remains ambiguous. Per germline, CDR1 DFQATT and CDR2 SNEGSKA (reference sequence). The germline V and J ends were trimmed by 2 bases and 1 base, with 13 bases remaining between them. The CDR3 runs 15 residues. CDR3 amino acids: CSARSAEIRTDTQYF. DNA of the CDR3: TGCAGTGCTAGATCTGCGGAAATACGCACAGATACGCAGTATTTT.

There are many counts of this clonotype. The chain couples TRBV4-1 to TRBJ2-5, with D uncertain. CDR3 length: 11 residues. Germline CDR1 is MGHRA and CDR2 is YSYEKL. Trimming pared 1 base from V and 7 bases from J, leaving 4 bases between. The CDR3 DNA reads TGCGCCAGCAGCCAAGGGCTGACCCAGTACTTC. It is translated as CASSQGLTQYF.

CDR3 protein: CASRPGGGPQHF. The CDR3 coding sequence is TGTGCCAGCAGGCCGGGGGGAGGGCCCCAGCATTTT. V gene TRBV27 combines with J gene TRBJ1-5; possibly TRBD1 for D (5 bases). Trimming shortened V by 6 bases and J by 9 bases, and 12 bases separated the two germline ends. This CDR3 has 12 amino acids. Per the germline V gene, CDR1 is MNHEY and CDR2 is SMNVEV (reference sequence).

The chain carries TRBV20-1 and TRBJ2-1; 12 nucleotides align to TRBD1. Per germline, CDR1 DFQATT and CDR2 SNEGSKA (reference sequence). The V gene end was trimmed by 1 base and the J gene end by 5 bases; junction bases not matched to a gene: 6. The CDR3 is 16 amino acids. This chain's CDR3 is CSARARDRGLHNEQFF. The CDR3 DNA sequence: TGCAGTGCTAGAGCCAGGGACAGGGGGCTCCACAATGAGCAGTTCTTC.

This clonotype was recorded a few times. The J gene is TRBJ1-1, the V gene TRBV28, with D perhaps matching TRBD1 (6 bases). Germline V gene data show CDR1 as MDHEN and CDR2 as SYDVKM. This CDR3 has 15 amino acids. V was cut by 3 bases and J by 1 base, with 12 bases left in between. CDR3 in amino acids: CASSFPGVANTEAFF. CDR3 DNA sequence: TGTGCCAGCAGTTTCCCAGGGGTGGCGAACACTGAAGCTTTCTTT.

This clonotype was seen repeatedly, ten times or more. The gene calls are TRBV20-1 and TRBJ2-7, with 7 bases lining up with TRBD1. Germline V gene lookup returns CDR1 DFQATT and CDR2 SNEGSKA (reference sequence). The junction had 5 bases not matched to a gene; V was cut back by 6 bases and J by 3 bases. The CDR3 is 12 amino acids. Here the CDR3 reads CSADQGVYEQYF. In nucleotides, the CDR3 is TGCAGTGCGGACCAGGGGGTCTACGAGCAGTACTTC.